Detailed here is one T cell receptor beta chain. Its target is unknown. The record originates from a study of a mutant IDH1 vaccine in newly diagnosed glioma. Overall study context: Once 4-6 weeks had passed after radiotherapy alone, vaccination started, or it started with temozolomide cycles. Earlier treatment was radiotherapy, temozolomide, or both, with most getting both.

Time point described: week 23, last vaccination. Doses comprised 300 ug of mutant IDH1 20-mer peptide each, plus topical imiquimod. Clones were sequenced by immunoSEQ multiplex PCR, and TCRdb holds only the in-frame ones, with some missing. The sample has tens of thousands of clones; roughly 80% are singletons. V was pared by 4 bases and J by 6 bases, with 9 bases of the junction left unmatched. The CDR3 loop spans 15 amino acids. Germline values: CDR1 SGHRS, CDR2 YFSETQ. Sequenced material: PBMCs, taken from a glioma patient whose treatment included an IDH1 peptide vaccine. The rearrangement uses TRBV5-1 and TRBJ1-4; 7 nucleotides agree with TRBD1. This TCR was sampled from a man in his fifties with glioma. CDR3 sequence: CASSPGTVADEKLFF. For the CDR3, the DNA is TGCGCCAGCAGCCCCGGGACAGTTGCTGATGAAAAACTGTTTTTT.